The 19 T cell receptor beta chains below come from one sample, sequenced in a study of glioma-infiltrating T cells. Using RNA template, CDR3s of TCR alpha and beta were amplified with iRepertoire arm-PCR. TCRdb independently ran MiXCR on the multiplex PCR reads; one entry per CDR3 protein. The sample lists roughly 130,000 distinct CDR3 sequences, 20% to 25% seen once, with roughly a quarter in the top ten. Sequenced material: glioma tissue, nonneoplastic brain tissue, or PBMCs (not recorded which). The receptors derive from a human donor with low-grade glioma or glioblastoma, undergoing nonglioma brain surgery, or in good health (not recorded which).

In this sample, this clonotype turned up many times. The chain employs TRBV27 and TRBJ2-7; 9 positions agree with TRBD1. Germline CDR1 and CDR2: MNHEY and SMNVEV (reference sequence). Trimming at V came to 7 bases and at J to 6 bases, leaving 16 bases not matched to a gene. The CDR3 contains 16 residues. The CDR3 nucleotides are TGTGCCAGCATACCTGACCCCGACAGGGGACAGGGCGAGCAGTACGTC. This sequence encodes CASIPDPDRGQGEQYV.

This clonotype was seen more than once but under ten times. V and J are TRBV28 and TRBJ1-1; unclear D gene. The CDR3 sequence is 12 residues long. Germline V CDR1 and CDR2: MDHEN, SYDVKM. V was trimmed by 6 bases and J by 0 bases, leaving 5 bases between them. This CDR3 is CASRILNTEAFF. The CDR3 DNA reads TGTGCCAGCAGAATACTGAACACTGAAGCTTTCTTT.

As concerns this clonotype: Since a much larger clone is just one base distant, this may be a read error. The CDR3 sequence is CSAERRDRINTEAFF. The CDR3 DNA reads TGCAGTGCTGAAAGAAGGGACAGAATAAACACTGAAGCTTTCTTT. V and J are TRBV20-1 and TRBJ1-1; the match to TRBD1 covers 7 bases. The CDR3 runs to 15 residues. Per the germline V gene, CDR1 is DFQATT and CDR2 is SNEGSKA (reference sequence). Germline trimming cut 5 bases from V and 2 bases from J; bases unmatched to any gene: 11.

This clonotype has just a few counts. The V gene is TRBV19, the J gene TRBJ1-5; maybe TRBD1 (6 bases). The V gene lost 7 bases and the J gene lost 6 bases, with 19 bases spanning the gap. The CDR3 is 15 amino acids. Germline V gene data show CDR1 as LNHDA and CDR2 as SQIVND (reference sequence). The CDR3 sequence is CASKATGISPQPQHF. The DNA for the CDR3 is TGTGCCAGTAAAGCAACAGGGATATCACCTCAGCCCCAGCATTTT.

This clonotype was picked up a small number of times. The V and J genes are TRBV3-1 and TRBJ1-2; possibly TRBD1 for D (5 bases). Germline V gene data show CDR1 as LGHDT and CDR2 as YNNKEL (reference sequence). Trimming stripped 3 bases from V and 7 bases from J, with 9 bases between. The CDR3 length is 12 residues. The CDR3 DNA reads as TGTGCCAGCAGCCATTCGGGGCGTGGCTACACCTTC. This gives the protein CASSHSGRGYTF.

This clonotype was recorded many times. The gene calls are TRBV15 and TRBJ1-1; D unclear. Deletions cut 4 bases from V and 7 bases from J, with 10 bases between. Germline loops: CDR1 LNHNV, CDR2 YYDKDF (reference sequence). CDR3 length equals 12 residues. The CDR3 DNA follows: TGTGCCACCAGCACGTACTATGGTGAAGCTTTCTTT. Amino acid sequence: CATSTYYGEAFF.

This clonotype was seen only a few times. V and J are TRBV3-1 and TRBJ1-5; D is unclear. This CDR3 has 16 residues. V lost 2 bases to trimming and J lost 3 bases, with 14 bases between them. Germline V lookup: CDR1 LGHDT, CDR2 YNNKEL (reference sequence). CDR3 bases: TGTGCCAGCAGCCAAAGATCAGAGGGTCTCAATCAGCCCCAGCATTTT. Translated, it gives CASSQRSEGLNQPQHF. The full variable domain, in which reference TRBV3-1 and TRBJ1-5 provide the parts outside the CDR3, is DTAVSQTPKYLVTQMGNDKSIKCEQNLGHDTMYWYKQDSKKFLKIMFSYNNKELIINETVPNRFSPKSPDKAHLNLHINSLELGDSAVYFCASSQRSEGLNQPQHFGDGTRLSIL.

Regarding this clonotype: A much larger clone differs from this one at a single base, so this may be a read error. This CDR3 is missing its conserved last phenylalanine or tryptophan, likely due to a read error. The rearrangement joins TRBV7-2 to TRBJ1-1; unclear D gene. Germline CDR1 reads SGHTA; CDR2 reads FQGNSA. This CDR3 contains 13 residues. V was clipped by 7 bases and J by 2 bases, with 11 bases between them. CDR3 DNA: TGTGCCAGCACCTCGGCAGCAAACACTGAAGCTTTCCTT. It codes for CASTSAANTEAFL.

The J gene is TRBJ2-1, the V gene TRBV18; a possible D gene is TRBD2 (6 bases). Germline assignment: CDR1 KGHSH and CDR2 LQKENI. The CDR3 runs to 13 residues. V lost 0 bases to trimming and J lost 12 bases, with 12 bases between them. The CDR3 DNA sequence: TGTGCCAGCTCACCACCAGGGACTTTGGGGCAGTTCTTC. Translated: CASSPPGTLGQFF.

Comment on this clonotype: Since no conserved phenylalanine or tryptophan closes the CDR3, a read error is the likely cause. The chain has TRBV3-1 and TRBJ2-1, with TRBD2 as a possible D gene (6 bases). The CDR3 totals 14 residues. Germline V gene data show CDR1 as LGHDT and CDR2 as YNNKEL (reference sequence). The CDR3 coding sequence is TGTGTCAGCAGCCCTTTGGCGGGGATCCATGAGCAGTTCCTC. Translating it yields CVSSPLAGIHEQFL.

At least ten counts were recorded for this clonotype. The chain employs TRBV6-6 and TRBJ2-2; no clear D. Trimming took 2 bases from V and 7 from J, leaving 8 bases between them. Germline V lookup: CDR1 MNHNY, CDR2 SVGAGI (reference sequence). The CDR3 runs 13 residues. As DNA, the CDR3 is TGTGCCAGCAGTTACAGGGTTAGCGGGGAGCTGTTTTTT. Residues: CASSYRVSGELFF.

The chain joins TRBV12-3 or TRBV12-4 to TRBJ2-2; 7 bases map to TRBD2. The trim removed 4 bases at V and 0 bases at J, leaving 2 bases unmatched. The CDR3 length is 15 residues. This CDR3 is CASSSGLANTGELFF. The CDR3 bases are TGTGCCAGCAGTTCAGGACTAGCGAACACCGGGGAGCTGTTTTTT.

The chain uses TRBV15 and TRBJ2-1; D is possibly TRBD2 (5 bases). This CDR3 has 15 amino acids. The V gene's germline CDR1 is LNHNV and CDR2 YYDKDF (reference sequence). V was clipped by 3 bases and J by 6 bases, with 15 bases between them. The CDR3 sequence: CATSSSSVTFNEQFF. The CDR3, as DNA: TGTGCCACCAGCAGTAGTAGCGTAACTTTCAATGAGCAGTTCTTC.

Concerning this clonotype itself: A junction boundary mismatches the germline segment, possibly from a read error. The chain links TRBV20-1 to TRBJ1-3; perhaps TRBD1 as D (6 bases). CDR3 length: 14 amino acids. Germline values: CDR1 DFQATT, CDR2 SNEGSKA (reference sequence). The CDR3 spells CSAIGGASGNTIYF. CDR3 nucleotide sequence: TGCAGTGCAATAGGGGGGGCCTCTGGGAACACCATATATTTT.

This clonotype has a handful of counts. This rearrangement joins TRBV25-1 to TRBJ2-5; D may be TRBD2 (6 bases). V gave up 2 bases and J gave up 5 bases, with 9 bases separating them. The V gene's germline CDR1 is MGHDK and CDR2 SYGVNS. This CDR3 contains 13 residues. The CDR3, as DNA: TGTGCCAGCAGTGAAGAAGGGAGGGAGACCCAGTACTTC. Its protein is CASSEEGRETQYF.

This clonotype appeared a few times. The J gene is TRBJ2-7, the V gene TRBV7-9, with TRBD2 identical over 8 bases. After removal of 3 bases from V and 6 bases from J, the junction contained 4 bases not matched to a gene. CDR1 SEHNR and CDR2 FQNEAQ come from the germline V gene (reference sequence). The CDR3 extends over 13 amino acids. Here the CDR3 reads CASSFPTSVEQYV. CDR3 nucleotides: TGTGCCAGCAGCTTCCCGACTAGCGTCGAGCAGTACGTC.

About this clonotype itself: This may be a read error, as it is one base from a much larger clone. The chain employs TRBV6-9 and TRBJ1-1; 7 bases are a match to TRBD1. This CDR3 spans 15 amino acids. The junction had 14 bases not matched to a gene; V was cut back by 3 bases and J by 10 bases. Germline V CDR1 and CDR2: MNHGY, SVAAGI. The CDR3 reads CASSYATGLAAGAFF. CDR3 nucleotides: TGTGCCAGCAGTTACGCGACAGGGTTGGCTGCTGGAGCTTTCTTT.

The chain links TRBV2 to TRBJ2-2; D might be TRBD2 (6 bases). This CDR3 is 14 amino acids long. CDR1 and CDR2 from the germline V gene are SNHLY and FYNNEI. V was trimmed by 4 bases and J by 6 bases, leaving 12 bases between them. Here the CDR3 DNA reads TGTGCCAGCAGTGTCGTGCGGGGCGCCGGGGAGCTGTTTTTT. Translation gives CASSVVRGAGELFF. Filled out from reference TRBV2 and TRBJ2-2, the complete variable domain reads EPEVTQTPSHQVTQMGQEVILRCVPISNHLYFYWYRQILGQKVEFLVSFYNNEISEKSEIFDDQFSVERPDGSNFTLKIRSTKLEDSAMYFCASSVVRGAGELFFGEGSRLTVL.

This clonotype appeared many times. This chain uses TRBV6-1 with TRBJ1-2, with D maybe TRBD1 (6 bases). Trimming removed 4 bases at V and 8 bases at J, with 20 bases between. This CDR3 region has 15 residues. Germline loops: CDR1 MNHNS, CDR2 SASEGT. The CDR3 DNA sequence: TGTGCCAGCAGTGTACAACCACAGGGCTCGGAAGGCTACACCTTC. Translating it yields CASSVQPQGSEGYTF.